The source of this T cell receptor (beta chain) is a study of blood T cell repertoires in COVID-19. This CDR3 spans 16 amino acids. V dropped 1 base and J dropped 5 bases, with 15 bases sitting between them. Germline-derived CDR1 and CDR2 are MGHRA and YSYEKL. Measured with immunoSEQ multiplex PCR; TCRdb has only the in-frame clones, and not every one. The data show roughly 160,000 clones, about 88% seen once. The sequencing input was peripheral blood. The receptor was derived from a man aged 18 to 35 with acute or convalescent COVID-19. This chain connects TRBV4-1 to TRBJ1-5; D might be TRBD1 (6 bases). The CDR3 DNA is TGCGCCAGCAGCCAAGTTTACAGGGTGAGGGATCAGCCCCAGCATTTT. Protein product: CASSQVYRVRDQPQHF.